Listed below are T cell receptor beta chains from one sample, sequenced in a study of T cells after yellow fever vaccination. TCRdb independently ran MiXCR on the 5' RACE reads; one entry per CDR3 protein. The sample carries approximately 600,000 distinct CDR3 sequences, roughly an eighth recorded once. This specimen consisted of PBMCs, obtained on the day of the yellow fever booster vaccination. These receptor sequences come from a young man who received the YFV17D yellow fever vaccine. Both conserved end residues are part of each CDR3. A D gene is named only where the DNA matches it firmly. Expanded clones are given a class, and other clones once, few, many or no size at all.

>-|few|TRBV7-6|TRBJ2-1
CASSQGLLSYNEQFF
TGTGCCAGCAGCCAGGGACTCCTTTCCTACAATGAGCAGTTCTTC
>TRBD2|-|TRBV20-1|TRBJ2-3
CSARDQRGGRTDTQYF
TGCAGTGCTAGAGATCAACGGGGGGGCCGCACAGATACGCAGTATTTT
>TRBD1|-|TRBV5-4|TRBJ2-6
CASSLRDRGRSGANVLTF
TGTGCCAGCAGCTTGAGGGACAGGGGGCGGTCTGGGGCCAACGTCCTGACTTTC
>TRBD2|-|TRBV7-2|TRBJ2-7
CASSPVRREGYEQYF
TGTGCCAGCAGCCCCGTGCGGCGGGAGGGCTACGAGCAGTACTTC
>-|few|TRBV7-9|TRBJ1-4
CASSLDGRSNEKLFF
TGTGCCAGCAGCTTAGACGGACGGAGCAATGAAAAACTGTTTTTT
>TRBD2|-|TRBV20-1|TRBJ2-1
CSAGASSGKHTYNEQFF
TGCAGTGCCGGGGCCTCCAGCGGGAAACATACCTACAATGAGCAGTTCTTC
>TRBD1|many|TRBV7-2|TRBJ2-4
CASSPTTGPRAKNIQYF
TGTGCCAGCAGCCCAACGACAGGGCCCCGGGCCAAAAACATTCAGTACTTC
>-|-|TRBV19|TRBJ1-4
CASKGDGEKLFF
TGTGCCAGTAAAGGGGATGGTGAAAAACTGTTTTTT
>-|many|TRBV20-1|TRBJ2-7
CSASSGRIYEQYF
TGCAGTGCTAGTTCAGGGAGGATCTACGAGCAGTACTTC
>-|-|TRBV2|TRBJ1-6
CASAPLGSSYNSPLHF
TGTGCCAGTGCCCCTCTCGGGAGCTCCTATAATTCACCCCTCCACTTT
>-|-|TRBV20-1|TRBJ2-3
CSARETNTDTQYF
TGCAGTGCTAGAGAGACTAACACAGATACGCAGTATTTT
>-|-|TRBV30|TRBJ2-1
CAWAEYSYNEQFF
TGTGCCTGGGCAGAATACTCCTACAATGAGCAGTTCTTC
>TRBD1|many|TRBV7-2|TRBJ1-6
CASSQTGGTRSPLHF
TGTGCCAGCAGCCAGACAGGGGGTACTCGTTCACCCCTCCACTTT
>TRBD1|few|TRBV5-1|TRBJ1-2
CASSVTGLDYGYTF
TGCGCCAGCAGCGTGACAGGGCTCGACTATGGCTACACCTTC
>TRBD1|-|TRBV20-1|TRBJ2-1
CSARGVAQGEFF
TGCAGTGCTAGAGGCGTAGCACAGGGGGAGTTCTTC
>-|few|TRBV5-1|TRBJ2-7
CASSYNMGAGQYF
TGCGCCAGCAGCTACAACATGGGGGCAGGGCAGTACTTC
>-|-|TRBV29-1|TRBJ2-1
CSVSSGLVNEQFF
TGCAGTGTCAGTAGCGGTTTGGTGAATGAGCAGTTCTTC
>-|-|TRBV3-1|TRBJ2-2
CASSLLTPNTGELFF
TGTGCCAGCAGCCTCTTGACTCCGAACACCGGGGAGCTGTTTTTT
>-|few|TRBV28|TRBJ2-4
CASSFPGRQNIQYF
TGTGCCAGCAGTTTCCCGGGACGCCAAAACATTCAGTACTTC
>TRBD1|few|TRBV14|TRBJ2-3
CASSPNRGPRADTQYF
TGTGCCAGCAGCCCCAACAGGGGCCCACGCGCAGATACGCAGTATTTT
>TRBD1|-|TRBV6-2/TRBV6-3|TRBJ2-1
CASRLTGTYNEQFF
TGTGCCAGCAGACTGACAGGGACCTACAATGAGCAGTTCTTC
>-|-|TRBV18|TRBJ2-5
CASSPPQIGRVGLFGETQYF
TGTGCCAGCTCACCACCGCAAATCGGCAGGGTGGGCCTGTTTGGTGAGACCCAGTACTTC
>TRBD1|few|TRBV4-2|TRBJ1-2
CASNRRNRGLEYGYTF
TGTGCCAGCAACAGACGGAACAGGGGGCTGGAGTATGGCTACACCTTC